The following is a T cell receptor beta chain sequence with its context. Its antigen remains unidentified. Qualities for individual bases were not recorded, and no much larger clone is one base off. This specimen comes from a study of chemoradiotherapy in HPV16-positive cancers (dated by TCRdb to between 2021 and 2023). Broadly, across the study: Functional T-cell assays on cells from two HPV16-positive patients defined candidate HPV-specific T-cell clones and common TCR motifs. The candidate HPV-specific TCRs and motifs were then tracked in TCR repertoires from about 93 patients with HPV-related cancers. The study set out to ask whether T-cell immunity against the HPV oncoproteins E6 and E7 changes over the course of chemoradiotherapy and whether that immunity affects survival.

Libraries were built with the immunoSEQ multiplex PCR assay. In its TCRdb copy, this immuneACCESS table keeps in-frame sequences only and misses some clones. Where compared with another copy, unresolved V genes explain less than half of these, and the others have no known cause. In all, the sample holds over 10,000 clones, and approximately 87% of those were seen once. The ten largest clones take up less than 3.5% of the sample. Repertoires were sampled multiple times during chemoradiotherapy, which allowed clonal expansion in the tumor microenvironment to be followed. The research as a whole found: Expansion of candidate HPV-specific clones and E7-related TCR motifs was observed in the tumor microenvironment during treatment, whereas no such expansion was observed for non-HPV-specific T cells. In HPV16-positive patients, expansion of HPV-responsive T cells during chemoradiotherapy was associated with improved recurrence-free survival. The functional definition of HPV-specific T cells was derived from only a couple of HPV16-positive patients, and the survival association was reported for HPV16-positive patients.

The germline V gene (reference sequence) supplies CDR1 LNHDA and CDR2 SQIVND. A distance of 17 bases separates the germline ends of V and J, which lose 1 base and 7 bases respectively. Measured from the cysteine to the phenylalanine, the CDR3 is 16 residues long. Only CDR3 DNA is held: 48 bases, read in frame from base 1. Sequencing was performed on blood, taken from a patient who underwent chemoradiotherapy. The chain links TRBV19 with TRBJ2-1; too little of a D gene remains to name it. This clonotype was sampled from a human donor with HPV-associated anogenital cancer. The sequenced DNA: TGTGCCAGTAGTATAGCACCGGGTCTGGTATTAAATGAGCAGTTCTTC. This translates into CASSIAPGLVLNEQFF.